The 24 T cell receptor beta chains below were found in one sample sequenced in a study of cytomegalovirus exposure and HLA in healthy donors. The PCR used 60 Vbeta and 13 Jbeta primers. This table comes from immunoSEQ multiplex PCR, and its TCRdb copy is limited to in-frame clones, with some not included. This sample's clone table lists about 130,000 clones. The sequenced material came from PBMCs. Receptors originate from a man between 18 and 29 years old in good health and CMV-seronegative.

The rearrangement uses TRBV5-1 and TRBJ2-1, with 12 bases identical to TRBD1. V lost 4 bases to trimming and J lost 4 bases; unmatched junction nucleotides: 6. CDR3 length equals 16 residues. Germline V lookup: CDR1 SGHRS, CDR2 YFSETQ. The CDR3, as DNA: TGCGCCAGCAGCCAAGGGACAGGGGGCGCGTACAATGAGCAGTTCTTC. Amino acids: CASSQGTGGAYNEQFF.

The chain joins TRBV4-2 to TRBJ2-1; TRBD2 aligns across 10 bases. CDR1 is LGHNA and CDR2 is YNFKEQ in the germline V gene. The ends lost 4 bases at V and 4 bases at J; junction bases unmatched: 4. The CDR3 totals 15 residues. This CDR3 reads CASSRETSGYNEQFF. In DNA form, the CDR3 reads TGTGCCAGCAGCCGAGAGACTAGCGGGTACAATGAGCAGTTCTTC.

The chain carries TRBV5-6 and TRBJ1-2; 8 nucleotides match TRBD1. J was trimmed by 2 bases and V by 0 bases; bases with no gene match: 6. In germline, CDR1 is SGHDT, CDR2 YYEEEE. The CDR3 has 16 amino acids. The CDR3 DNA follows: TGTGCCAGCAGCTTGGGAGAGGCAGGGGGCAACTATGGCTACACCTTC. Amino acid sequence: CASSLGEAGGNYGYTF.

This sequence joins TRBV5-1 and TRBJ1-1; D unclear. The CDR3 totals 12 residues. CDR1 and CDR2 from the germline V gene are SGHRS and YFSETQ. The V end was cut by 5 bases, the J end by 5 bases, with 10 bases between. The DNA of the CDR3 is TGCGCCAGCAGACACAGTGCAACTGAAGCTTTCTTT. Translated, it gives CASRHSATEAFF.

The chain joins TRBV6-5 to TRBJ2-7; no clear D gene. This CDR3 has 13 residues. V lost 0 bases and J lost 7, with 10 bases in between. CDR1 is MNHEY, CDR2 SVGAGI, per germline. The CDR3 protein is CASSYSHSPEQYF. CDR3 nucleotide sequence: TGTGCCAGCAGTTACTCCCACTCCCCGGAGCAGTACTTC.

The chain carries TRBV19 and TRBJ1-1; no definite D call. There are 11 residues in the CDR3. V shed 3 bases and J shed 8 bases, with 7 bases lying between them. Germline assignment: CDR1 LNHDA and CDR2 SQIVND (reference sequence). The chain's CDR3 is CASSIQAEAFF. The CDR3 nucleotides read TGTGCCAGTAGTATTCAAGCCGAAGCTTTCTTT.

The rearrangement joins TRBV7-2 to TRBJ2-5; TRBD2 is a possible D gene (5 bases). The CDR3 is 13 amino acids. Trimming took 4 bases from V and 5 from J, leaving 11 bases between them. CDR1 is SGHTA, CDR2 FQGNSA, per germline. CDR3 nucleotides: TGTGCCAGCAGCTGGAGGTTGGGCGAGACCCAGTACTTC. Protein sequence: CASSWRLGETQYF. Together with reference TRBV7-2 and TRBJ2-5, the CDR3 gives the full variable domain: GAGVSQSPSNKVTEKGKDVELRCDPISGHTALYWYRQSLGQGLEFLIYFQGNSAPDKSGLPSDRFSAERTGGSVSTLTIQRTQQEDSAVYLCASSWRLGETQYFGPGTRLLVL.

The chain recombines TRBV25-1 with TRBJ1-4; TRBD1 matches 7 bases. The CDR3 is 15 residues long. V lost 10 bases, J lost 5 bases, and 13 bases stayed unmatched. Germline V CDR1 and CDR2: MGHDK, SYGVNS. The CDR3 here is CATEPSTGRNEKLFF. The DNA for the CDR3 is TGTGCCACCGAACCGTCGACAGGGAGAAATGAAAAACTGTTTTTT.

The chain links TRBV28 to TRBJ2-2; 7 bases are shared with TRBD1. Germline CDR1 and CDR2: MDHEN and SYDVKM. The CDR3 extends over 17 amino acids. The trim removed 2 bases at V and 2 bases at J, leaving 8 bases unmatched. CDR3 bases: TGTGCCAGCAGTTTAGGAGCGGCAGGGGGAAACACCGGGGAGCTGTTTTTT. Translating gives CASSLGAAGGNTGELFF.

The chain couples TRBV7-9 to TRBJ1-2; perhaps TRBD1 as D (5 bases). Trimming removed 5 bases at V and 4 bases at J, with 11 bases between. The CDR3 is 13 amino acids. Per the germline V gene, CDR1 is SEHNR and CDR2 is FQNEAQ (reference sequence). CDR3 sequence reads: CASSPGGSYGYTF. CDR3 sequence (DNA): TGTGCCAGCAGCCCCGGGGGGAGCTATGGCTACACCTTC.

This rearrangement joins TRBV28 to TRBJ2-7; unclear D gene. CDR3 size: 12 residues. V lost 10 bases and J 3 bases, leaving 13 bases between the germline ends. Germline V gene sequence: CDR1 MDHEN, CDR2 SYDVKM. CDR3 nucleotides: TGTGCCACCCGCGAAAACCACTACGAGCAGTACTTC. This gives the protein CATRENHYEQYF. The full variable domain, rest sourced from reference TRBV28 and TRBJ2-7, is DVKVTQSSRYLVKRTGEKVFLECVQDMDHENMFWYRQDPGLGLRLIYFSYDVKMKEKGDIPEGYSVSREKKERFSLILESASTNQTSMYLCATRENHYEQYFGPGTRLTVT.

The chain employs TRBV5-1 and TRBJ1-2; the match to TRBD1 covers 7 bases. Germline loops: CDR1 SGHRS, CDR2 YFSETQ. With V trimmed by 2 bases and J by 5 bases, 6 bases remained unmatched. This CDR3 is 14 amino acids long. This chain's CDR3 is CASSFGDSSYGYTF. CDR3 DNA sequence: TGCGCCAGCAGCTTTGGGGACAGCTCTTATGGCTACACCTTC.

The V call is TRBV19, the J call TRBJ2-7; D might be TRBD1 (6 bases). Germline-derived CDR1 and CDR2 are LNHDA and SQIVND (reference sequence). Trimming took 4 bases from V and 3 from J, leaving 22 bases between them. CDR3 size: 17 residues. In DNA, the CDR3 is TGTGCCAGTAGTAGTTGGGCCCTACAGGGAGACTACTACGAGCAGTACTTC. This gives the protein CASSSWALQGDYYEQYF. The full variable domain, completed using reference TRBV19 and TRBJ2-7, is DGGITQSPKYLFRKEGQNVTLSCEQNLNHDAMYWYRQDPGQGLRLIYYSQIVNDFQKGDIAEGYSVSREKKESFPLTVTSAQKNPTAFYLCASSSWALQGDYYEQYFGPGTRLTVT.

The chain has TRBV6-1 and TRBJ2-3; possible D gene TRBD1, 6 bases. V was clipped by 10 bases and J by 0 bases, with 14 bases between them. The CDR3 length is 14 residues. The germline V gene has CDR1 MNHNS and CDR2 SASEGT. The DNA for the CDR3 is TGTGCCACCCGGTACAGGGTGAGCACAGATACGCAGTATTTT. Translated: CATRYRVSTDTQYF.

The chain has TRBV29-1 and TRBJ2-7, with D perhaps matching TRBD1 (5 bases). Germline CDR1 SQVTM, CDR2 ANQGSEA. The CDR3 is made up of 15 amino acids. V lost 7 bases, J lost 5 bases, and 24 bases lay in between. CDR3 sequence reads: CSARAGLDTGHEQYF. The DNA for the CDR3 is TGCAGCGCGAGAGCCGGTCTGGACACGGGCCACGAGCAGTACTTC.

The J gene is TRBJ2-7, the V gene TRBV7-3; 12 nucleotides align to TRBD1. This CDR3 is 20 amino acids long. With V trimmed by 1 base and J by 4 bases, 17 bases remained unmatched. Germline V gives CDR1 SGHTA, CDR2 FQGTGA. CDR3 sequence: CASSLNGFALPGQGAYEQYF. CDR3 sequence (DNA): TGTGCCAGCAGCTTAAACGGTTTTGCGCTCCCGGGACAGGGGGCATACGAGCAGTACTTC. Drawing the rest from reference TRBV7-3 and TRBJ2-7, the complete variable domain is GAGVSQTPSNKVTEKGKYVELRCDPISGHTALYWYRQSLGQGPEFLIYFQGTGAADDSGLPNDRFFAVRPEGSVSTLKIQRTERGDSAVYLCASSLNGFALPGQGAYEQYFGPGTRLTVT.

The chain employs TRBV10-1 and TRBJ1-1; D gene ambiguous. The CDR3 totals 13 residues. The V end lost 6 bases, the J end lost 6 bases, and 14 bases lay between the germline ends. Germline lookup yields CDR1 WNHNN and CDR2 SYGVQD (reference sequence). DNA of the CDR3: TGCGCCAGCAGAAGTTATCTGGGCGCTGAAGCTTTCTTT. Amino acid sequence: CASRSYLGAEAFF.

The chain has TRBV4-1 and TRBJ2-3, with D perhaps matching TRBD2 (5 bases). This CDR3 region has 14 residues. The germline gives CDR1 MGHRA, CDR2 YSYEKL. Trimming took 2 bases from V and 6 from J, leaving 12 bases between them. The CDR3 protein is CASSQLVTKDTQYF. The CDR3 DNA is TGCGCCAGCAGCCAACTAGTGACTAAGGATACGCAGTATTTT.

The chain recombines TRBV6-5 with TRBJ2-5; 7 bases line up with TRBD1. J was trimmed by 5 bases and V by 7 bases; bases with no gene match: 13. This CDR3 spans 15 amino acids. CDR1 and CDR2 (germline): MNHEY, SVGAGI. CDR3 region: CASNPQGDGVETQYF. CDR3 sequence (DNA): TGTGCCAGCAACCCCCAGGGGGACGGGGTGGAGACCCAGTACTTC.

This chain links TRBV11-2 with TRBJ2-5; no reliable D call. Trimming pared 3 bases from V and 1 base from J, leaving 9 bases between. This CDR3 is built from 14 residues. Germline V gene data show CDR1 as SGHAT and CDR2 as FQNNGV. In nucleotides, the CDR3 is TGTGCCAGCAGCTTGAGGCCAGCCCAAGAGACCCAGTACTTC. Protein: CASSLRPAQETQYF.

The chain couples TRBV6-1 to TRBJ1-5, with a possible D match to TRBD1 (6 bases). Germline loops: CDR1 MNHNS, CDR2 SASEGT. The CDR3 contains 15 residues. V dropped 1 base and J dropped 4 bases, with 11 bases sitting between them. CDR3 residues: CASSEGWTANQPQHF. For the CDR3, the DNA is TGTGCCAGCAGTGAAGGGTGGACAGCTAATCAGCCCCAGCATTTT.

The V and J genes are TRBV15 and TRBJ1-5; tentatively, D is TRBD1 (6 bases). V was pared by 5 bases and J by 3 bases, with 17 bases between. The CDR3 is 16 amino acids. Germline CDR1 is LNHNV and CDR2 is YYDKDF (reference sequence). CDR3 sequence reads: CATSGSKTGLNQPQHF. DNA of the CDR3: TGTGCCACCAGCGGAAGTAAGACAGGCCTCAATCAGCCCCAGCATTTT. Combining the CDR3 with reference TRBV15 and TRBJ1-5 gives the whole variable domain DAMVIQNPRYQVTQFGKPVTLSCSQTLNHNVMYWYQQKSSQAPKLLFHYYDKDFNNEADTPDNFQSRRPNTSFCFLDIRSPGLGDTAMYLCATSGSKTGLNQPQHFGDGTRLSIL.

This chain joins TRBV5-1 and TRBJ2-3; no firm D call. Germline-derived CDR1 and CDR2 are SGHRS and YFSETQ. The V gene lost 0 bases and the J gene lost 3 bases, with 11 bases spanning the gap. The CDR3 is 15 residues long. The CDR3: CASSLASPRTDTQYF. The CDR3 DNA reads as TGCGCCAGCAGCTTGGCCAGTCCCAGAACAGATACGCAGTATTTT.

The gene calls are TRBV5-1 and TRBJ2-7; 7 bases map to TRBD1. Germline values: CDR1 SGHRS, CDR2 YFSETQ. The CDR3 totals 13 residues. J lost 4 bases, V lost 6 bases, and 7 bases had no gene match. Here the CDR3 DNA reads TGCGCCAGCAATAGTGGCAGGGGGTACGAGCAGTACTTC. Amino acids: CASNSGRGYEQYF.